Described below is a single T cell receptor (beta chain) sequence and its context. The antigen this receptor binds is unknown. The record has no base qualities; no much larger clone is one base away. This entry comes from a study of regulatory dendritic cells for organ transplantation (dated by TCRdb to the late 2010s). Broadly, across the study: To make regulatory dendritic cells, monocytes were cultured with vitamin D3 on days 0 and 4 and with IL-10 on day 4. On day 6, LPS was added to the DC cultures to test how the DCs responded to a strong maturation-inducing agent. Before and after allostimulation with regulatory or mature dendritic cells, TCRbeta repertoires were sequenced from sorted naive and memory CD4+ and CD8+ T cells. Overall study results and their limits: Allostimulation expanded memory CD8+ clones in both subjects, but regulatory dendritic cells appeared to induce more limited expansion than mature dendritic cells. Naive CD4+ and CD8+ T cells showed highly diverse repertoires, whereas memory cells were less diverse and memory CD8+ cells were the most oligoclonal. Among the resting subsets, the most alloreactive TCR clonotypes were found in memory CD8+ T cells. Sequencing was done in only a couple of subjects, and the authors reported considerable heterogeneity between individuals in the alloreactive memory CD8+ T cell pool.

Sorted T cell subsets were CFSE-labeled and co-cultured for around five days with allogeneic regulatory or mature dendritic cells at a 1:10 DC:T ratio. FACS was used to sort CD4+ or CD8+ cells into naive T cells, defined as CD45RA+, and memory T cells, defined as CD45RO+. T cells for TCR sequencing came from a couple of healthy control subjects. The Qiagen DNeasy Blood & Tissue Kit was used for extraction of genomic DNA. The CDR3 numbers 15 residues from cysteine through phenylalanine. Only the CDR3 portion is preserved as DNA: 45 bases, with reading frame beginning at the first base. CDR1 and CDR2 are drawn from the germline V gene: SGHTA, FQGNSA. The trim is 3 bases for V and 2 bases for J, with a gap of 13 bases between the germline ends. The TCRbeta CDR3 regions were amplified in a multiplexed two-step PCR with Vbeta-specific forward primers and Jbeta-specific reverse primers. The TCRbeta libraries were sequenced on an Illumina instrument via the immunoSEQ service. From the authors' description of their analysis: V, D and J genes were assigned using IMGT annotation, and counts were corrected for multiplex PCR bias using synthetic CDR3 analogues. The immunoSEQ Analyzer calculated repertoire clonality as one minus the normalized Shannon entropy. Clonal expansion was defined by Fisher's exact test with Benjamini-Hochberg false discovery rate control, using two-tailed P<0.01. The clones in this table, taken by TCRdb from immuneACCESS, are in-frame only. Not every clone is retained; where verified, under half of the shortfall comes from an unresolved V gene, and the cause of the rest is unknown. The V and J calls and the clone size are those of that table, but D and trimming were determined from the DNA. The sample table contains approximately 12,000 clones; only one count was recorded for about four fifths of them. Clones ranked in the top ten supply about 1% of the sample.

This sequence was found in a human donor in good health. The sequencing input was naive CD8+ T cells from blood cultured with regulatory dendritic cells. The cell subset or site label, as the study defines it: CD45RA+ naive T cells. The V and J genes are TRBV7-2 and TRBJ2-5; TRBD1 is possibly the D segment (7 matching bases). For the CDR3, the sequence is CASSLEGQIQETQYF. The nucleotide sequence reads as follows: TGTGCCAGCAGCTTGGAGGGACAGATTCAAGAGACCCAGTACTTC.